The rows below give T cell receptor beta chains drawn from one sample of a study of T cell responses to AZD1222 COVID-19 vaccine. The protocol was immunoSEQ multiplex PCR, while the TCRdb copy is restricted to in-frame clones and leaves out a portion. The table shows 150,000 or so clones, with 90% to 95% occurring only once. The sequenced sample was peripheral blood, obtained 28 days after the second AZD1222 dose. The receptors come from an adult who received the AZD1222 COVID-19 vaccine. CDR3s include the opening cysteine and the closing phenylalanine or tryptophan. A D gene is named only where the DNA matches it firmly. The listing skips clone size in some rows; elsewhere it reads once, few, many or a size class.

18 | TRBD2 | TRBJ2-7 | TRBV18 | . | TGTGCCAGCTCACGGACTAGCGCGGCGGGAACCAGCTCCTACGAGCAGTACTTC | CASSRTSAAGTSSYEQYF
15 | TRBD2 | TRBJ2-1 | TRBV5-1 | . | TGCGCCAGCAGCTTGCTAGCGGGAGGGGGGAATGAGCAGTTCTTC | CASSLLAGGGNEQFF
11 | . | TRBJ1-1 | TRBV24-1 | once | TGTGCCACCAGTGATTCCGTGGTCACCTACTTT | CATSDSVVTYF
16 | . | TRBJ2-7 | TRBV24-1 | . | TGTGCCACCAGTGACGCGGCGGGAAGTACGATCAACGAGCAGTACTTC | CATSDAAGSTINEQYF
15 | . | TRBJ2-2 | TRBV7-9 | . | TGTGCCAGCAGCGCGGACTACTCGAACACCGGGGAGCTGTTTTTT | CASSADYSNTGELFF
14 | TRBD1 | TRBJ1-2 | TRBV4-1 | . | TGCGCCAGCAGCCAACCAGGACAGGGCAATGGCTACACCTTC | CASSQPGQGNGYTF
14 | . | TRBJ2-1 | TRBV5-1 | . | TGCGCCAGCAGCTGGGCGAACTCCTACAATGAGCAGTTCTTC | CASSWANSYNEQFF
13 | . | TRBJ1-3 | TRBV30 | . | TGTGCCTTTCAGACAGTCTCTGGAAACACCATATATTTT | CAFQTVSGNTIYF
16 | . | TRBJ1-6 | TRBV12-2 | . | TGTGCAAGTCGCTTAGGACTGAAGCCACCGTATTCACCCCTCCACTTT | CASRLGLKPPYSPLHF
14 | . | TRBJ2-1 | TRBV3-1/TRBV3-2 | . | TGTGCCAGCAGCCGCCGGAACTCAGGCCAGGAGCAGTTCTTC | CASSRRNSGQEQFF
15 | TRBD1 | TRBJ1-1 | TRBV9 | . | TGTGCCAGCAGCCCCAGGACAGGGGGGAACACTGAAGCTTTCTTT | CASSPRTGGNTEAFF
14 | . | TRBJ2-1 | TRBV7-3 | once | TGTGCCAGCAGCCCCGGACAGATTTACAATGAGCAGTTCTTC | CASSPGQIYNEQFF
13 | . | TRBJ2-3 | TRBV5-1 | . | TGCGCCAGCAGAGCAGGGCGGACAGATACGCAGTATTTT | CASRAGRTDTQYF
13 | . | TRBJ1-5 | TRBV30 | . | TGTGCCTGGAGTGTTGGCAATAATCAGCCCCAGCATTTT | CAWSVGNNQPQHF
15 | . | TRBJ2-7 | TRBV4-1 | . | TGCGCCAGCAGCCTAGGACCCCTCAGCCCCTACGAGCAGTACTTC | CASSLGPLSPYEQYF